A single sample gave rise to the 25 T cell receptor beta chains below, sequenced in a study of blood T cell repertoires in COVID-19. The repertoire was sequenced with immunoSEQ multiplex PCR; TCRdb's copy has only in-frame clones and lacks some. There are some 64,000 clones in the sample; roughly 80% occur only once, and roughly 22% lies in the top ten. The sequencing input was peripheral blood. The receptors here all came from a woman older than 75 with active or convalescent COVID-19.

The CDR3 nucleotides are TGTGCCAGTAGGGCTTTGGGGGGAGAAAGTGAAAAACTGTTTTTT. Amino acid sequence: CASRALGGESEKLFF. The rearrangement uses TRBV19 and TRBJ1-4; a possible D gene is TRBD1 (5 bases). CDR1 is LNHDA and CDR2 is SQIVND in the germline V gene (reference sequence). V was clipped by 6 bases and J by 7 bases, with 18 bases between them. The CDR3 runs 15 residues.

The chain carries TRBV5-5 and TRBJ1-5; tentative D call: TRBD1 (5 bases). The CDR3 is made up of 14 amino acids. V lost 4 bases and J 6 bases, leaving 14 bases between the germline ends. Germline CDR1 SGHKS, CDR2 YYEKEE (reference sequence). CDR3: CASSPQGGGQPQHF. The CDR3 coding sequence is TGTGCCAGCAGCCCTCAGGGTGGCGGTCAGCCCCAGCATTTT.

The chain combines TRBV28 with TRBJ1-1; 9 bases align to TRBD1. This CDR3 is built from 17 residues. Germline V lookup: CDR1 MDHEN, CDR2 SYDVKM. J was trimmed by 0 bases and V by 6 bases; bases with no gene match: 11. CDR3 residues: CASSEGQGGPMNTEAFF. Written as DNA, the CDR3 is TGTGCCAGCAGCGAGGGACAGGGTGGCCCCATGAACACTGAAGCTTTCTTT.

The chain couples TRBV18 to TRBJ1-3, with D possibly TRBD1 on 6 matching bases. This CDR3 is built from 18 residues. Germline CDR1 and CDR2: KGHSH and LQKENI. V was shortened by 3 bases and J by 0 bases, with 18 bases between the two germline ends. CDR3 region: CASSPLADRLGSGNTIYF. CDR3 DNA sequence: TGTGCCAGCTCACCCCTAGCTGACAGGCTAGGCTCTGGAAACACCATATATTTT.

The rearrangement uses TRBV11-2 and TRBJ1-5; no clear D. V was shortened by 5 bases and J by 4 bases, with 6 bases between the two germline ends. Germline values: CDR1 SGHAT, CDR2 FQNNGV. This CDR3 contains 12 residues. CDR3 residues: CASSINNQPQHF. For the CDR3, the DNA is TGTGCCAGCAGCATAAATAATCAGCCCCAGCATTTT.

This clone has just one count. This chain connects TRBV27 to TRBJ1-5; D is possibly TRBD1 (6 bases). There are 16 residues in the CDR3. Germline values: CDR1 MNHEY, CDR2 SMNVEV (reference sequence). Trimming pared 6 bases from V and 7 bases from J, leaving 22 bases between. The CDR3 DNA follows: TGTGCCAGCAGACTACGGGGGGCCGGGGTCGAGCAGCCCCAGCATTTT. The encoded protein is CASRLRGAGVEQPQHF.

The chain combines TRBV10-3 with TRBJ2-3, with TRBD2 as a possible D gene (7 bases). The CDR3 totals 14 residues. CDR1 ENHRY and CDR2 SYGVKD come from the germline V gene. V lost 7 bases to trimming and J lost 2 bases, with 13 bases between them. This CDR3 is CAITGAGDTDTQYF. The CDR3 DNA follows: TGTGCCATCACGGGGGCGGGAGACACAGATACGCAGTATTTT.

This clone was counted a few times. The rearrangement uses TRBV25-1 and TRBJ1-2; a possible D gene is TRBD1 (6 bases). V was clipped by 6 bases and J by 4 bases, with 12 bases between them. Germline CDR1 is MGHDK and CDR2 is SYGVNS. The CDR3 spans 13 residues. The CDR3 DNA reads TGTGCCAGCAGCAGGACAGAGCGCTATGGCTACACCTTC. Translated, it gives CASSRTERYGYTF.

The rearrangement joins TRBV5-1 to TRBJ2-1, with D perhaps matching TRBD1 (5 bases). Trimming removed 0 bases at V and 7 bases at J, with 8 bases between. CDR3 length: 13 residues. Germline V gene data show CDR1 as SGHRS and CDR2 as YFSETQ. The chain's CDR3 is CASSLAPGNEQFF. DNA for the CDR3: TGCGCCAGCAGCTTGGCCCCAGGGAATGAGCAGTTCTTC.

The chain recombines TRBV2 with TRBJ1-1; 9 positions agree with TRBD1. V trimming: 6 bases; J trimming: 11 bases; junction bases outside the gene matches: 10. Germline loops: CDR1 SNHLY, CDR2 FYNNEI. This CDR3 contains 13 residues. DNA of the CDR3: TGTGCCAGCAGGCCAGACAGGGGGGATAGGGCTTTCTTT. As protein: CASRPDRGDRAFF. Using reference TRBV2 and TRBJ1-1 for the parts outside the CDR3, the full variable domain is EPEVTQTPSHQVTQMGQEVILRCVPISNHLYFYWYRQILGQKVEFLVSFYNNEISEKSEIFDDQFSVERPDGSNFTLKIRSTKLEDSAMYFCASRPDRGDRAFFGQGTRLTVV.

The chain links TRBV7-9 to TRBJ2-3, with 8 bases that match TRBD2. This CDR3 has 14 residues. V lost 5 bases, J lost 1 base, and 2 bases stayed unmatched. Germline CDR1 SEHNR, CDR2 FQNEAQ (reference sequence). The CDR3 DNA reads TGTGCCAGCAGCCCGACTAGCGGCACAGATACGCAGTATTTT. It yields the protein CASSPTSGTDTQYF.

This sequence joins TRBV27 and TRBJ2-3, with TRBD2 matching 10 bases. The V gene's germline CDR1 is MNHEY and CDR2 SMNVEV (reference sequence). This CDR3 spans 18 amino acids. The V and J ends lost 1 base and 1 base, in that order; junction bases with no gene match: 8. Here the CDR3 DNA reads TGTGCCAGCAGTTTATTTGGGCCGGGGACTAGCGGCACAGATACGCAGTATTTT. Translation: CASSLFGPGTSGTDTQYF.

This clone was found many times. The V call is TRBV7-3, the J call TRBJ1-1; possible D gene TRBD1, 5 bases. Germline V gives CDR1 SGHTA, CDR2 FQGTGA. V lost 1 base, J lost 6 bases, and 12 bases lay in between. The CDR3 length is 14 residues. The CDR3 DNA reads TGTGCCAGCAGCTTAATGGGGGGACCCGCTGAAGCTTTCTTT. Its translation: CASSLMGGPAEAFF.

This clone has a handful of counts. Other DNA sequences in the sample encode the same CDR3. The chain has TRBV12-5 and TRBJ2-1; 13 bases match TRBD2. The CDR3 runs to 17 residues. The germline gives CDR1 LGHNT, CDR2 FRNRAP. Trimming removed 1 base from V and 9 bases from J; junction bases left unmatched: 9. The CDR3 DNA reads as TGTGCTAGTGGTTTGGCACTGACTAGCGGGGGGCGGGGTGAGCAGTTCTTC. It translates to CASGLALTSGGRGEQFF.

This sequence joins TRBV19 and TRBJ1-1; no clear D. Trimming cost V 4 bases and J 6 bases, with 18 bases left between them. The CDR3 runs 15 residues. The germline V gene has CDR1 LNHDA and CDR2 SQIVND (reference sequence). DNA of the CDR3: TGTGCCAGTAGTACGGGGAAGAATGGAATCGCTGAAGCTTTCTTT. Its translation: CASSTGKNGIAEAFF.

The rearrangement uses TRBV19 and TRBJ1-2, with TRBD1 matching over 8 bases. In germline, CDR1 is LNHDA, CDR2 SQIVND (reference sequence). CDR3 size: 12 residues. V was clipped by 5 bases and J by 8 bases; unmatched bases: 4. The CDR3 DNA reads TGTGCCAGTAGTGAGGACAGGGAAGGCTACACCTTC. It codes for CASSEDREGYTF. The full variable domain, its missing parts supplied by reference TRBV19 and TRBJ1-2, is DGGITQSPKYLFRKEGQNVTLSCEQNLNHDAMYWYRQDPGQGLRLIYYSQIVNDFQKGDIAEGYSVSREKKESFPLTVTSAQKNPTAFYLCASSEDREGYTFGSGTRLTVV.

The chain links TRBV6-1 to TRBJ1-5; D not resolved. The CDR3 loop spans 18 amino acids. CDR1 is MNHNS and CDR2 is SASEGT in the germline V gene. V was trimmed by 0 bases and J by 2 bases, leaving 17 bases between them. CDR3 in amino acids: CASSEARNFGVGNQPQHF. The CDR3 DNA is TGTGCCAGCAGTGAAGCACGAAATTTCGGGGTGGGCAATCAGCCCCAGCATTTT.

The V and J genes are TRBV7-9 and TRBJ2-2, with 12 bases identical to TRBD2. Germline V gene lookup returns CDR1 SEHNR and CDR2 FQNEAQ (reference sequence). J gave up 4 bases and V 4 bases, and 1 base lay outside the gene matches. This CDR3 is built from 15 residues. In DNA form, the CDR3 reads TGTGCCAGCAGCTGGACTAGCGGGGTCACCGGGGAGCTGTTTTTT. Its translation is CASSWTSGVTGELFF.

This clone was counted a few times. The chain uses TRBV19 and TRBJ2-4; 9 bases are shared with TRBD2. The CDR3 is made up of 14 amino acids. Germline lookup yields CDR1 LNHDA and CDR2 SQIVND (reference sequence). The V and J ends lost 5 bases and 3 bases, in that order; junction bases with no gene match: 2. The DNA for the CDR3 is TGTGCCAGTAGTGTGACTAGCGGCAAAAACATTCAGTACTTC. Translating it yields CASSVTSGKNIQYF.

The chain is built from TRBV5-5 and TRBJ2-3; D is perhaps TRBD1 (6 bases). This CDR3 has 16 residues. Germline V lookup: CDR1 SGHKS, CDR2 YYEKEE (reference sequence). V gave up 4 bases and J gave up 1 base, with 16 bases separating them. The CDR3 sequence is CASSGVGGGGTDTQYF. CDR3 nucleotide sequence: TGTGCCAGCAGCGGCGTAGGGGGTGGGGGCACAGATACGCAGTATTTT.

This clone was observed a few times. This sequence joins TRBV4-1 and TRBJ2-3; D possibly corresponds to TRBD1 (6 bases). V lost 4 bases and J lost 7, with 18 bases in between. Germline-derived CDR1 and CDR2 are MGHRA and YSYEKL. This CDR3 spans 15 amino acids. The CDR3 protein is CASSRDSGQVNTQYF. CDR3 coding DNA: TGCGCCAGCAGCCGAGACTCGGGACAAGTTAATACGCAGTATTTT.

This chain links TRBV10-3 with TRBJ1-1; 11 nucleotides match TRBD1. Unmatched junction bases numbered 10, after V lost 6 bases and J lost 7 bases. There are 15 residues in the CDR3. The germline gives CDR1 ENHRY, CDR2 SYGVKD. The CDR3 spells CAISQDRGRLYEAFF. The CDR3, as DNA: TGTGCCATCAGCCAGGACAGGGGGCGGCTCTATGAAGCTTTCTTT.

V usage is TRBV2 and J usage is TRBJ2-5, with D perhaps matching TRBD1 (6 bases). The V gene's germline CDR1 is SNHLY and CDR2 FYNNEI. The CDR3 runs to 14 residues. V lost 6 bases and J lost 3, with 14 bases in between. CDR3 region: CASSNQGFEETQYF. Here the CDR3 DNA reads TGTGCCAGCAGCAACCAGGGGTTCGAAGAGACCCAGTACTTC.

This clone was recorded only once. The chain recombines TRBV15 with TRBJ2-2; unclear D gene. The germline V gene has CDR1 LNHNV and CDR2 YYDKDF (reference sequence). The CDR3 is 16 amino acids. Trimming stripped 1 base from V and 0 bases from J, with 9 bases between. CDR3 sequence reads: CATSRAFPSNTGELFF. In nucleotides, the CDR3 is TGTGCCACCAGCAGAGCCTTCCCCTCGAACACCGGGGAGCTGTTTTTT.

This chain links TRBV19 with TRBJ2-7, with D possibly being TRBD1 (6 bases). Trimming removed 0 bases from V and 3 bases from J, with 15 bases in between. The CDR3 is 16 amino acids. From germline, CDR1 is LNHDA and CDR2 SQIVND (reference sequence). CDR3 protein: CASSIEGATGLYEQYF. The DNA for the CDR3 is TGTGCCAGTAGTATAGAAGGGGCGACAGGACTCTACGAGCAGTACTTC. The variable domain in full, with the rest retrieved from reference TRBV19 and TRBJ2-7, is DGGITQSPKYLFRKEGQNVTLSCEQNLNHDAMYWYRQDPGQGLRLIYYSQIVNDFQKGDIAEGYSVSREKKESFPLTVTSAQKNPTAFYLCASSIEGATGLYEQYFGPGTRLTVT.